This entry describes one T cell receptor beta chain. What it binds is not known. These data belong to a study of T cells in narcolepsy. Study in general: Healthy controls were enrolled alongside patients with narcolepsy type 1 or type 2. Findings and caveats of the study: Healthy controls reportedly lacked the autoreactive clonotypes serially found in patients' blood. Comparing one patient's CSF and blood CD4+ clonotypes highlighted HCRT- and TRIB2-specific autoreactive clonotypes.

CDR1 and CDR2 from the germline V gene are SGHDN and FVKESK. V shed 1 base and J shed 6 bases, with 24 bases lying between them. The CDR3 spans 18 residues. TCRdb's copy holds only in-frame clones and misses some; the assay was immunoSEQ multiplex PCR. Counted here are about 29,000 clones, around 87% occurring once; the ten biggest clones make up approximately 0.89%. The sample taken for sequencing was memory (CD45RA-) CD4+ T cells from blood. The sequence was collected from a human donor in good health. The chain joins TRBV14 to TRBJ1-1; a weak D match, TRBD1 (5 bases). This CDR3 is CASSQVGFSGIRYSEAFF. CDR3 sequence (DNA): TGTGCCAGCAGCCAAGTTGGGTTCTCAGGGATCAGGTATTCTGAAGCTTTCTTT. Drawing the rest from reference TRBV14 and TRBJ1-1, the complete variable domain is EAGVTQFPSHSVIEKGQTVTLRCDPISGHDNLYWYRRVMGKEIKFLLHFVKESKQDESGMPNNRFLAERTGGTYSTLKVQPAELEDSGVYFCASSQVGFSGIRYSEAFFGQGTRLTVV.